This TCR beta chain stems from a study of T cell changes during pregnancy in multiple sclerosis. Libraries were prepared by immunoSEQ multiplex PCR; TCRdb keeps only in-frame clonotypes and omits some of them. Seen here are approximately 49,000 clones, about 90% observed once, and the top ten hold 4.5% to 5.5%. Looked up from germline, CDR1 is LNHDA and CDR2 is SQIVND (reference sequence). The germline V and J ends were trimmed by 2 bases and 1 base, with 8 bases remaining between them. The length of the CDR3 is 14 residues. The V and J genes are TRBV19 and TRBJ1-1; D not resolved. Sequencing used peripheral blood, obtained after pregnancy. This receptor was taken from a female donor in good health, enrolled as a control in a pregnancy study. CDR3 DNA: TGTGCCAGTAGTATAATCGGAGAGAACACTGAAGCTTTCTTT. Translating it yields CASSIIGENTEAFF.